The sequence of this T cell receptor (beta chain) was determined in a study of blood T cell repertoires in COVID-19. Study details: T cells, B-cell-depleted T cells, or PBMCs supplied cDNA or gDNA.

V lost 5 bases and J lost 1, with 8 bases in between. Germline assignment: CDR1 SGHTA and CDR2 FQGTGA. The CDR3 is 14 residues long. The table came from immunoSEQ multiplex PCR; TCRdb's copy has only in-frame clones and leaves some out. The data hold under 250,000 clones, with just under 85% observed a single time. Material for sequencing was PBMCs or T cells enriched from blood (not recorded which). The rearrangement links TRBV7-3 to TRBJ2-2, with D possibly being TRBD2 (5 bases). The clonotype originates from a woman in her 40s with acute COVID-19. Here the CDR3 DNA reads TGTGCCAGCAGCAGAAGCGGGAACACCGGGGAGCTGTTTTTT. Protein sequence: CASSRSGNTGELFF.